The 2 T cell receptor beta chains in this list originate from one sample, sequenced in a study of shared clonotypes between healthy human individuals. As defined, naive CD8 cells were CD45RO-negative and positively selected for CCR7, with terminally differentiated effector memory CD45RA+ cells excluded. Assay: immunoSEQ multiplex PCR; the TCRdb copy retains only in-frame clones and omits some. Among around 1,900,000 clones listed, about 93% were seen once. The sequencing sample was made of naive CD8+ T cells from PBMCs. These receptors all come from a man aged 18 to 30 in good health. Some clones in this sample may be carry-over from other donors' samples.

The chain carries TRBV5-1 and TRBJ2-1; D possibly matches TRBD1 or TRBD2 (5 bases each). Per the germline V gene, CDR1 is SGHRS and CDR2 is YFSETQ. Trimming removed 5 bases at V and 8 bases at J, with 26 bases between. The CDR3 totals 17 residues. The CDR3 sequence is CASRNGRGRTFADEQFF. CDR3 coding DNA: TGCGCCAGCAGGAATGGTCGGGGACGGACGTTCGCGGATGAGCAGTTCTTC.

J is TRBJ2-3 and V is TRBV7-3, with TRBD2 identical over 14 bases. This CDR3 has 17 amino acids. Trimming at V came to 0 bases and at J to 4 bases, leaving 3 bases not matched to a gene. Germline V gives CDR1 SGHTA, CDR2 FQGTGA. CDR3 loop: CASSLTGLAGEADTQYF. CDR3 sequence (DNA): TGTGCCAGCAGCTTAACGGGACTAGCGGGAGAGGCAGATACGCAGTATTTT.